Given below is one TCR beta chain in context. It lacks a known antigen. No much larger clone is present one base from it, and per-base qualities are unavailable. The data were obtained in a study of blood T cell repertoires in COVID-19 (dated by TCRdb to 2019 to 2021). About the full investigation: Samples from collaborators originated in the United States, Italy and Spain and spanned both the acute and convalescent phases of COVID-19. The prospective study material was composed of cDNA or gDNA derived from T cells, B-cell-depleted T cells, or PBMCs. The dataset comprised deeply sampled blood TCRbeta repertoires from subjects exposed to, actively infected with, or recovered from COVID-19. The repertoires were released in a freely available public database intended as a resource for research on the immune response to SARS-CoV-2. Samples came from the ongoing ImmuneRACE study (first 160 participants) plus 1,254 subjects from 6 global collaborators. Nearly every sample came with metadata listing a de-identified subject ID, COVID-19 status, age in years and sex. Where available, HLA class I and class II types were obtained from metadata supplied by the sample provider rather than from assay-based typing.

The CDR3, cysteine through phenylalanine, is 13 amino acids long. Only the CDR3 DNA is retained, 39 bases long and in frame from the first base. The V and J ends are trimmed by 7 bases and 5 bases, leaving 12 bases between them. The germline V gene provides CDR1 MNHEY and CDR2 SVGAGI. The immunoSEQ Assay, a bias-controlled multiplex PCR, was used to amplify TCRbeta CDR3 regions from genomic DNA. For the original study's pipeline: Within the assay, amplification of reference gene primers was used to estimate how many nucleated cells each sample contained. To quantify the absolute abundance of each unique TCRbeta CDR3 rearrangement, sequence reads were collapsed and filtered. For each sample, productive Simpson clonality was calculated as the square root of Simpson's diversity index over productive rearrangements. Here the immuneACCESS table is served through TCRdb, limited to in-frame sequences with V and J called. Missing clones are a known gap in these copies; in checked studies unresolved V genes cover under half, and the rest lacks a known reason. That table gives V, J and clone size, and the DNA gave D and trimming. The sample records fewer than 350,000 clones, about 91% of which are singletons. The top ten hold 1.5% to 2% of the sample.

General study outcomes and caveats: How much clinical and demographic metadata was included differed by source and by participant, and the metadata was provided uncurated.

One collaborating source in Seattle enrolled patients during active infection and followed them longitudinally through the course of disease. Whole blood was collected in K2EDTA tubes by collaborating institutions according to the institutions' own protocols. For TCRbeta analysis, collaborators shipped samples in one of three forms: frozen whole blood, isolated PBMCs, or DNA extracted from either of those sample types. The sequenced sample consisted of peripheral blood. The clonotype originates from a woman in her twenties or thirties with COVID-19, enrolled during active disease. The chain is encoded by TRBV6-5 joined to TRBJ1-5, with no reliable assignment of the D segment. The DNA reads TGTGCCAGCAATACCGGGAATCATCAGCCCCAGCATTTT. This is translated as CASNTGNHQPQHF.